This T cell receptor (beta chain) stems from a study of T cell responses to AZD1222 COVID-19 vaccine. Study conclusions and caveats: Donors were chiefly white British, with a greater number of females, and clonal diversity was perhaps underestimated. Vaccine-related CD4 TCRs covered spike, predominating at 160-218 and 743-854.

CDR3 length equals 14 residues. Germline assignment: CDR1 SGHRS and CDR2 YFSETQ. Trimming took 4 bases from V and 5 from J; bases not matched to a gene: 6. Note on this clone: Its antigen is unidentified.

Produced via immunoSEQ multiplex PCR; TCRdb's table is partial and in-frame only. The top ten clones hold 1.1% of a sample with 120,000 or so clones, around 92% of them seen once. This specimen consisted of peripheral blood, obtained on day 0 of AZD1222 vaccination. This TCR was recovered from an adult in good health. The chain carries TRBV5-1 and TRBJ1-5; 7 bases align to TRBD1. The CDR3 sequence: CASSPGQADQPQHF. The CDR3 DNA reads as TGCGCCAGCAGCCCCGGACAGGCGGATCAGCCCCAGCATTTT.